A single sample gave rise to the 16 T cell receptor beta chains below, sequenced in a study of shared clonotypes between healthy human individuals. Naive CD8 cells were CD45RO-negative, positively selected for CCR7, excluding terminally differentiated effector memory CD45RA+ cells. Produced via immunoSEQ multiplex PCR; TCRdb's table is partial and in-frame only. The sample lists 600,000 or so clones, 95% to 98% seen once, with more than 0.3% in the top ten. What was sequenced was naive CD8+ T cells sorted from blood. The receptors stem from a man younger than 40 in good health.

The CDR3 region has the DNA TGTGCCAGCAGCGCATATAGGGGGGAGGGCACAGATACGCAGTATTTT. It yields the protein CASSAYRGEGTDTQYF. V usage is TRBV9 and J usage is TRBJ2-3; D might be TRBD1 or TRBD2, each matching 6 bases. The CDR3 is made up of 16 amino acids. Looked up from germline, CDR1 is SGDLS and CDR2 is YYNGEE. V was trimmed by 3 bases and J by 1 base, leaving 15 bases between them.

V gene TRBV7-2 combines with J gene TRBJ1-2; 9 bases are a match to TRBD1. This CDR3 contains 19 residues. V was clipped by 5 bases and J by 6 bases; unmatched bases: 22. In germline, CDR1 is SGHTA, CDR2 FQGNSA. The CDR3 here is CASSPNLASADRGSDGYTF. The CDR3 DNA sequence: TGTGCCAGCAGCCCGAATTTGGCATCGGCGGACAGGGGAAGTGATGGCTACACCTTC.

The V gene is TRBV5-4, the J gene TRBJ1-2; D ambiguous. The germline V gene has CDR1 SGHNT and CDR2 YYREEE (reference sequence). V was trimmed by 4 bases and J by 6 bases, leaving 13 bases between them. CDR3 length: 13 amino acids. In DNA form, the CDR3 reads TGTGCCAGCAGCCGCTGGGGTAGCCATGGCTACACCTTC. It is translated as CASSRWGSHGYTF. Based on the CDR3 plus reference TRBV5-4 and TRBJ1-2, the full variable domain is ETGVTQSPTHLIKTRGQQVTLRCSSQSGHNTVSWYQQALGQGPQFIFQYYREEENGRGNFPPRFSGLQFPNYSSELNVNALELDDSALYLCASSRWGSHGYTFGSGTRLTVV.

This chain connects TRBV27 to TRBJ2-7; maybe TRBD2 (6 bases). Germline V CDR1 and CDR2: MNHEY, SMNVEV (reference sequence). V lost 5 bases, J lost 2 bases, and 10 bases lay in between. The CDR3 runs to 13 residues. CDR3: CASSPGGAYEQYF. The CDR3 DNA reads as TGTGCCAGCAGTCCAGGCGGGGCCTACGAGCAGTACTTC.

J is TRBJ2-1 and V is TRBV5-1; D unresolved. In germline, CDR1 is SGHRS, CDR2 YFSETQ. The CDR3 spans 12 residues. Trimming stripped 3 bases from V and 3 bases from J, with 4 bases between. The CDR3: CASSYSYNEQFF. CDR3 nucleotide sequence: TGCGCCAGCAGCTACAGCTACAATGAGCAGTTCTTC.

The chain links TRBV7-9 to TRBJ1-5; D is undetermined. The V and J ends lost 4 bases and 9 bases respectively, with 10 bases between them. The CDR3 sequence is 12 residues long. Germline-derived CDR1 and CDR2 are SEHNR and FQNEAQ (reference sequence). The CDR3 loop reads CASSSDGWPQHF. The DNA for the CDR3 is TGTGCCAGCAGCTCGGATGGTTGGCCCCAGCATTTT.

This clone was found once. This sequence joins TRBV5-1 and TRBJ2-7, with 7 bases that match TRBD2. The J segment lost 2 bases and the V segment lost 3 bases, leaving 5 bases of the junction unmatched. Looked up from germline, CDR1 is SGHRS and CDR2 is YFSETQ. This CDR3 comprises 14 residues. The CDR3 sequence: CASSSGAGAYEQYF. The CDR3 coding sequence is TGCGCCAGCAGCTCTGGGGCGGGAGCCTACGAGCAGTACTTC.

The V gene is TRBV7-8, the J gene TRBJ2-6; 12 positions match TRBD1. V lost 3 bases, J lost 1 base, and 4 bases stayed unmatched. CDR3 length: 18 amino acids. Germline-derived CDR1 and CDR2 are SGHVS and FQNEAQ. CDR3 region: CASSLWDRGPSGANVLTF. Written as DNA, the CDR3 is TGTGCCAGCAGCTTGTGGGACAGGGGGCCTTCTGGGGCCAACGTCCTGACTTTC.

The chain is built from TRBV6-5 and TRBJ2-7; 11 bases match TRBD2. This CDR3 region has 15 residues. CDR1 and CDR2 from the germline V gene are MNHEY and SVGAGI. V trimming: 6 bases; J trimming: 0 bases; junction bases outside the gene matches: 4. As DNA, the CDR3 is TGTGCCAGCAGACCTCTAGCGGGGGGCTCCTACGAGCAGTACTTC. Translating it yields CASRPLAGGSYEQYF.

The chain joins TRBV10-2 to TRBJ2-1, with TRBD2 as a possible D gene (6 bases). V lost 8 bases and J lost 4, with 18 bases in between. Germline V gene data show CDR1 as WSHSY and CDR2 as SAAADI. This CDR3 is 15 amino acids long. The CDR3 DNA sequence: TGCGCCAGCCAAGACTCCCGGGGGATTTACAATGAGCAGTTCTTC. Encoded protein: CASQDSRGIYNEQFF.

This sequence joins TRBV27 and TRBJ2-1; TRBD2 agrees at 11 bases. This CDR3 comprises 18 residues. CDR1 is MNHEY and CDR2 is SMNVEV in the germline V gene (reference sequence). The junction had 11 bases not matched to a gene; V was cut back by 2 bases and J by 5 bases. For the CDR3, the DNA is TGTGCCAGCAGTTTAAAGGGCGAACTAGCGGGAGACCACAATGAGCAGTTCTTC. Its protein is CASSLKGELAGDHNEQFF.

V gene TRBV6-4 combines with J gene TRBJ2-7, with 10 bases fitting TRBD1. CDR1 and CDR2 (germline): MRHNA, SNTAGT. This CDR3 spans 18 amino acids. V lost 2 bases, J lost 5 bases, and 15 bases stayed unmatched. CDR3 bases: TGTGCCAGCAGTGACCCTTTTGCCTACGGGACAGGGGTCCACGAGCAGTACTTC. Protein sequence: CASSDPFAYGTGVHEQYF.

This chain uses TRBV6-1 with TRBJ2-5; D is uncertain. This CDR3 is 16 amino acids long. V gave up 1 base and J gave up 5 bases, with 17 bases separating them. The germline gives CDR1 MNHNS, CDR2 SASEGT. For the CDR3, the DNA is TGTGCCAGCAGTGAAGGTCTGTTCTCCCGGGCGGAGACCCAGTACTTC. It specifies CASSEGLFSRAETQYF.

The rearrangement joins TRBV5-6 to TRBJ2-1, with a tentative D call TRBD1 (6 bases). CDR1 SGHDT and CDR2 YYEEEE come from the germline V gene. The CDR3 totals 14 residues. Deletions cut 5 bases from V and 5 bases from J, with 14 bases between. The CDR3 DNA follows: TGTGCCAGCAGTCCTGTGGGGGCTCACAATGAGCAGTTCTTC. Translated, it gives CASSPVGAHNEQFF.

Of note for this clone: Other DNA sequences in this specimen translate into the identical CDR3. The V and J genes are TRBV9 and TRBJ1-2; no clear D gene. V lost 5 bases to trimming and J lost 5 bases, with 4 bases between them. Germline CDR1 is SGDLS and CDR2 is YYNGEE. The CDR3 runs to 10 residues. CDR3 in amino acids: CASSGYGYTF. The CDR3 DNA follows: TGTGCCAGCAGTGGATATGGCTACACCTTC.

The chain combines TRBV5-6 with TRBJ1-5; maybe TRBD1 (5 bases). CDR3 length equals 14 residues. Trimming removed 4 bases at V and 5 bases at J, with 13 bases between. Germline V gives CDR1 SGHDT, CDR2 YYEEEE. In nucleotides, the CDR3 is TGTGCCAGCAGCGAACGGGGGTGGGATCAGCCCCAGCATTTT. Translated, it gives CASSERGWDQPQHF.